This T cell receptor beta chain is drawn from a study of T cells after yellow fever vaccination. At the level of the study: Where fractions had low cell numbers, libraries were prepared from them with the SMART-Seq v4 Ultra Low Input RNA kit. Points from the study as a whole: The secondary response was weaker but peaked faster, day 5 versus 15. Booster samples showed a return of most primary-vaccination clones (about 97% CD4, approximately 90% CD8).

Template-switching 5'RACE yielded the TCR cDNA; a universal primer site and UMIs were added in the process. TCRdb independently ran MiXCR on the 5' RACE reads; one entry per CDR3 protein. The table lists 150,000 to 200,000 distinct CDR3 sequences, under 7.5% of them singletons. The CDR3 has 18 residues. The J segment lost 0 bases and the V segment lost 2 bases, leaving 9 bases of the junction unmatched. Many counts were recorded for this clonotype. Antigen unknown. This receptor was taken from a man aged 18-30 years who received the YFV17D yellow fever vaccine. The V and J genes are TRBV12-3 or TRBV12-4 and TRBJ2-2, with 7 positions matching TRBD2. This sample comprised CD4+ T cells sorted from PBMCs, obtained less than 6 days after the first yellow fever vaccination. The CDR3 region has the DNA TGTGCCAGCAGTTTATATGGCTGGGAGGGCACGAACACCGGGGAGCTGTTTTTT. Encoded protein: CASSLYGWEGTNTGELFF.